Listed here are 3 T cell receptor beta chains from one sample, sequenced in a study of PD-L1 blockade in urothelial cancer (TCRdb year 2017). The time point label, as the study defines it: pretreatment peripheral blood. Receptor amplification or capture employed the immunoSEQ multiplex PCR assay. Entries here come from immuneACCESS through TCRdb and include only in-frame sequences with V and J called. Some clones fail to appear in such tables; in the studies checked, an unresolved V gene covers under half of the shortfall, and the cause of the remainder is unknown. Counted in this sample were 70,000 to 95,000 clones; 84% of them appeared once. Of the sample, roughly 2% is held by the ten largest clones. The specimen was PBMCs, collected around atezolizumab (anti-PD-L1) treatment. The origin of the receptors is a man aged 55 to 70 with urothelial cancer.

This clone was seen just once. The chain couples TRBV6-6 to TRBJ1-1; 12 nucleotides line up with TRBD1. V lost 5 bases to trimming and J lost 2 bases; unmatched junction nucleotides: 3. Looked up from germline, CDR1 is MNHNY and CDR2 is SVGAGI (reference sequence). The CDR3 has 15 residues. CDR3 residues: CASSKGQGANTEAFF. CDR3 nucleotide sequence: TGTGCCAGCAGTAAGGGACAGGGGGCAAACACTGAAGCTTTCTTT.

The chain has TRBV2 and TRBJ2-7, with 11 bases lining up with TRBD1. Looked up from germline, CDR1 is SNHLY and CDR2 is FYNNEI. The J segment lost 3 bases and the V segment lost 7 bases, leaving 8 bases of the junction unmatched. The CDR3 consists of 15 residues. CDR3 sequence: CASTGQGATFYEQYF. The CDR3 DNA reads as TGTGCCAGCACTGGACAGGGGGCGACCTTCTACGAGCAGTACTTC.

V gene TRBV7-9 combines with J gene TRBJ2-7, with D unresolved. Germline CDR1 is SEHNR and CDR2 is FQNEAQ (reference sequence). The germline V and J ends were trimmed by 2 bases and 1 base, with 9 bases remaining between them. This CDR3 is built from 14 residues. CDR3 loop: CASSLMANSYEQYF. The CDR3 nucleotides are TGTGCCAGCAGCTTAATGGCCAATTCCTACGAGCAGTACTTC.